These 9 T cell receptor beta chains came from one sample sequenced in a study of cytomegalovirus exposure and HLA in healthy donors (dated by TCRdb to 2016 to 2017). Library method: the immunoSEQ multiplex PCR assay. The multiplex PCR relied on a mix of 60 forward primers for TCR Vbeta segments and 13 reverse primers for TCR Jbeta segments. In its TCRdb copy, this immuneACCESS table keeps in-frame sequences only and misses some clones. Where compared with another copy, unresolved V genes explain less than half of these, and the others have no known cause. The sample profile shows 200,000 to 250,000 clones; 76% of them were found once. 0.63% of the sample comes from the top ten. Sequenced input: PBMCs. These receptor sequences come from a man aged 18 to 30 in good health and CMV-seronegative.

A note on this clone: Relative to the germline gene, one junction end is altered; a read error may explain this. This chain connects TRBV27 to TRBJ1-5; D ambiguous. Germline CDR1 MNHEY, CDR2 SMNVEV (reference sequence). CDR3 length: 15 amino acids. The CDR3 sequence: CASSLNRDSNRPQHF. CDR3 coding DNA: TGTGCCAGCAGTTTAAATCGGGATAGCAATCGGCCCCAGCATTTT.

This clone was seen just once. This chain uses TRBV5-1 with TRBJ1-2; the match to TRBD1 covers 10 bases. The CDR3 has 14 residues. The V and J ends lost 0 bases and 8 bases, in that order; junction bases with no gene match: 4. The germline gives CDR1 SGHRS, CDR2 YFSETQ. The CDR3 reads CASSLGGQGTGYTF. In DNA form, the CDR3 reads TGCGCCAGCAGCTTGGGGGGACAGGGGACAGGCTACACCTTC.

The V gene is TRBV30, the J gene TRBJ1-5; D remains unclear. Germline V gene sequence: CDR1 GTSNPN, CDR2 SVGIG (reference sequence). CDR3 length equals 14 residues. Trimming stripped 1 base from V and 3 bases from J, with 10 bases between. CDR3 nucleotides: TGTGCCTGGAGTGATGGGCTCACCAATCAGCCCCAGCATTTT. It yields the protein CAWSDGLTNQPQHF.

J is TRBJ2-7 and V is TRBV7-8, with 8 bases that match TRBD1. V trimming: 2 bases; J trimming: 2 bases; junction bases outside the gene matches: 5. From germline, CDR1 is SGHVS and CDR2 FQNEAQ. This CDR3 is 15 amino acids long. CDR3 region: CASSLKVGQAYEQYF. The CDR3 region has the DNA TGTGCCAGCAGCTTAAAAGTGGGACAGGCCTACGAGCAGTACTTC.

The chain couples TRBV2 to TRBJ1-4, with 9 bases identical to TRBD1. The V segment lost 7 bases and the J segment 7 bases; nucleotides outside the gene matches: 13. Germline values: CDR1 SNHLY, CDR2 FYNNEI. The CDR3 contains 16 residues. The DNA for the CDR3 is TGTGCCAGCACCCCAACCCCCGGGACAGGGCGTGAAAAACTGTTTTTT. This codes for CASTPTPGTGREKLFF.

The rearrangement links TRBV28 to TRBJ1-1; TRBD1 matches 7 bases. The V gene end was trimmed by 6 bases and the J gene end by 1 base; junction bases not matched to a gene: 14. This CDR3 has 17 residues. Germline CDR1 reads MDHEN; CDR2 reads SYDVKM. Here the CDR3 DNA reads TGTGCCAGCAGACCTCCAGGGGACAGTGGGGGGAACACTGAAGCTTTCTTT. It specifies CASRPPGDSGGNTEAFF.

The CDR3 protein is CASTPSRGIHEQYF. CDR3 coding DNA: TGTGCCAGCACCCCTAGTCGGGGGATCCACGAGCAGTACTTC. V gene TRBV2 combines with J gene TRBJ2-7, with D maybe TRBD2 (6 bases). Trimming stripped 7 bases from V and 5 bases from J, with 18 bases between. From germline, CDR1 is SNHLY and CDR2 FYNNEI. CDR3 length: 14 residues.

This chain uses TRBV29-1 with TRBJ1-1, with no clear D. Germline lookup yields CDR1 SQVTM and CDR2 ANQGSEA. The CDR3 contains 12 residues. Trimming removed 6 bases from V and 1 base from J, with 9 bases in between. The CDR3 is CSVFRGNTEAFF. For the CDR3, the DNA is TGCAGCGTGTTTCGGGGGAACACTGAAGCTTTCTTT.

The rearrangement uses TRBV11-2 and TRBJ1-4, with 12 bases identical to TRBD1. V shed 6 bases, J shed 7 bases, and the junction held 3 bases outside the gene matches. Germline V gives CDR1 SGHAT, CDR2 FQNNGV. This CDR3 spans 14 amino acids. CDR3 nucleotides: TGTGCCAGCAGTCGGGACAGGGGGCCTGAAAAACTGTTTTTT. Translation gives CASSRDRGPEKLFF.